This T cell receptor beta chain was found in a study of tumor-infiltrating lymphocytes in primary liver carcinoma. Overall study context: Resecting the tumor surgically was how the patients' primary liver carcinoma was treated. Study-wide findings and caveats: Relative to tumor region pairs, the tumor-adjacent and tumor-blood pairs showed overlap that was lower. Samples were bulk unsorted, so CD4+ and CD8+ repertoires were not compared.

A note on this clonotype: The antigen is undetermined. A read error may account for a junction end that differs from germline.

Germline V gene lookup returns CDR1 SGHVS and CDR2 FQNEAQ. This CDR3 has 16 residues. TCR beta cDNA was prepared out of about 510 ng total RNA by means of a constant-region primer. Library construction for TCR beta comprised three nested multiplex PCR rounds performed with slightly modified ARM-PCR. A C-beta reverse primer and TRBV1-TRBV30 forward primers served in each of the first two PCR rounds, at about 10 cycles apiece. One entry per CDR3 protein results from TCRdb running MiXCR on the multiplex PCR reads. The table shows 300,000 to 400,000 distinct CDR3 sequences, with 60% to 80% occurring only once. Unsorted whole blood supplied the RNA, and germline DNA was extracted too. The patients, who had chronic HBV infection, were treatment-naive (untreated).

The sequence derives from a man aged 40-50 years with primary liver carcinoma and hepatitis B virus infection. Source material: peripheral blood. The J gene is TRBJ2-7, the V gene TRBV7-8; D assignment may be TRBD1 or TRBD2 (5 bases each). The CDR3 loop reads CARSLAHGIGGYEQYF. In DNA form, the CDR3 reads TGTGCCAGAAGCTTAGCGCATGGCATTGGGGGCTACGAGCAGTACTTC.